Sequencing of this T cell receptor (beta chain) was carried out in a study of neurological immune-mediated disorders. Germline V gene lookup returns CDR1 SGHRS and CDR2 YFSETQ. Trimming cost V 5 bases and J 1 base, with 15 bases left between them. This CDR3 is built from 15 residues. This clonotype was picked up many times. The authors produced cDNA by 5'RACE using 10-nucleotide random UMIs. Via MiXCR, TCRdb re-called the 5' RACE reads, giving one row per CDR3 protein. The sample has around 28,000 distinct CDR3 sequences, 2% to 2.5% seen once. This clonotype was sampled from a woman between 45 and 65 years old with multiple sclerosis. The V gene is TRBV5-1, the J gene TRBJ1-2; perhaps TRBD1 as D (6 bases). Sequenced input: PBMCs. The CDR3 DNA sequence: TGCGCCAGCAGGCCGAATTCAGGGGTTAACTATGGCTACACCTTC. Protein product: CASRPNSGVNYGYTF. Drawing the rest from reference TRBV5-1 and TRBJ1-2, the complete variable domain is KAGVTQTPRYLIKTRGQQVTLSCSPISGHRSVSWYQQTPGQGLQFLFEYFSETQRNKGNFPGRFSGRQFSNSRSEMNVSTLELGDSALYLCASRPNSGVNYGYTFGSGTRLTVV.